These 25 T cell receptor beta chains originate from one sample sequenced in a study of cytomegalovirus exposure and HLA in healthy donors. PCR used 60 Vbeta primers and 13 Jbeta primers. Data came from immunoSEQ multiplex PCR; TCRdb stores just in-frame clones and leaves some out. This sample has approximately 110,000 clones, with around 78% found just once. Sequenced sample: PBMCs. These TCRs come from a male donor in good health and CMV-seronegative.

The chain links TRBV7-8 to TRBJ2-5, with 10 bases aligning to TRBD2. The germline gives CDR1 SGHVS, CDR2 FQNEAQ. The CDR3 is 19 amino acids. V lost 1 base, J lost 5 bases, and 16 bases stayed unmatched. The CDR3 bases are TGTGCCAGCAGCTTAGTGACGGGGACCCTAGCGGGAGATGAGGAGACCCAGTACTTC. Translated, it gives CASSLVTGTLAGDEETQYF.

The rearrangement uses TRBV5-5 and TRBJ2-7; TRBD2 agrees at 9 bases. The germline CDR1 and CDR2 sequences are SGHKS and YYEKEE (reference sequence). J gave up 6 bases and V 4 bases, and 8 bases lay outside the gene matches. The CDR3 spans 14 residues. CDR3 sequence reads: CASSLRGGPGEQYF. The DNA for the CDR3 is TGTGCCAGCAGCCTGCGGGGGGGGCCGGGCGAGCAGTACTTC.

The gene calls are TRBV5-1 and TRBJ1-1, with a possible D match to TRBD1 (6 bases). V lost 4 bases and J lost 1, with 14 bases in between. This CDR3 is 15 amino acids long. CDR1 SGHRS and CDR2 YFSETQ come from the germline V gene. CDR3: CASSGERGKNTEAFF. The CDR3 DNA follows: TGCGCCAGCAGCGGGGAGAGGGGGAAGAACACTGAAGCTTTCTTT.

CDR3 sequence (DNA): TGTGCCAGCGACAGGTTTAGCACAGATACGCAGTATTTT. It codes for CASDRFSTDTQYF. This sequence joins TRBV2 and TRBJ2-3; TRBD1 is a possible D gene (6 bases). V lost 8 bases, J lost 0 bases, and 9 bases lay in between. CDR1 is SNHLY and CDR2 is FYNNEI in the germline V gene. The CDR3 is 13 amino acids.

The chain carries TRBV7-9 and TRBJ2-5; TRBD2 matches at 11 bases. The J call may be wrong; the DNA end is better matched by TRBJ2-7. Germline V gene lookup returns CDR1 SEHNR and CDR2 FQNEAQ (reference sequence). The CDR3 consists of 15 residues. The CDR3 protein is CASRNGTSGSYEQYF. The CDR3 region has the DNA TGTGCCAGCAGGAACGGTACTAGCGGGAGTTACGAGCAGTACTTC.

This clone occurred once. CDR3 sequence reads: CASGTGDTGELFF. The CDR3 bases are TGTGCCAGCGGGACAGGGGACACCGGGGAGCTGTTTTTT. The rearrangement joins TRBV6-4 to TRBJ2-2; 10 bases are shared with TRBD1. CDR3 size: 13 residues. V shed 8 bases and J 3 bases; nucleotides not matched to a gene: 0. Germline CDR1 MRHNA, CDR2 SNTAGT.

The V gene is TRBV30, the J gene TRBJ2-1, with 11 positions matching TRBD2. V lost 0 bases, J lost 4 bases, and 2 bases stayed unmatched. Germline CDR1 reads GTSNPN; CDR2 reads SVGIG (reference sequence). The CDR3 is 15 residues long. In DNA, the CDR3 is TGTGCCTGGAGTGTACTAGCGGGAGCATACAATGAGCAGTTCTTC. Translating it yields CAWSVLAGAYNEQFF.

The gene calls are TRBV28 and TRBJ2-1, with 9 nucleotides matching TRBD1. The V segment lost 3 bases and the J segment 15 bases; nucleotides outside the gene matches: 9. This CDR3 contains 13 residues. Germline CDR1 is MDHEN and CDR2 is SYDVKM. The CDR3: CASSLKPGQGPFF. The CDR3, as DNA: TGTGCCAGCAGTTTGAAACCGGGACAGGGTCCGTTCTTC.

This clone is medium-sized (0.01 to 0.1%) by share. The J gene is TRBJ1-4, the V gene TRBV5-6; weak D call: TRBD1 (5 bases). The CDR3 runs 16 residues. The V and J ends lost 3 bases and 8 bases respectively, with 20 bases between them. Per the germline V gene, CDR1 is SGHDT and CDR2 is YYEEEE. CDR3 in amino acids: CASSSGRWQEAEKLFF. The CDR3 nucleotides are TGTGCCAGCAGCTCAGGGAGGTGGCAGGAGGCCGAAAAACTGTTTTTT. The full variable domain, its missing parts supplied by reference TRBV5-6 and TRBJ1-4, is DAGVTQSPTHLIKTRGQQVTLRCSPKSGHDTVSWYQQALGQGPQFIFQYYEEEERQRGNFPDRFSGHQFPNYSSELNVNALLLGDSALYLCASSSGRWQEAEKLFFGSGTQLSVL.

V gene TRBV7-3 combines with J gene TRBJ2-7, with 9 bases that match TRBD1. V lost 5 bases to trimming and J lost 4 bases; unmatched junction nucleotides: 9. This CDR3 is 15 amino acids long. Germline V gene sequence: CDR1 SGHTA, CDR2 FQGTGA. CDR3 sequence (DNA): TGTGCCAGCAGCCCCGGGACAGGGCCTTCTTACGAGCAGTACTTC. Its protein product is CASSPGTGPSYEQYF.

The rearrangement uses TRBV5-6 and TRBJ2-3, with 8 bases identical to TRBD2. CDR3 size: 15 residues. The V and J ends lost 0 bases and 4 bases, in that order; junction bases with no gene match: 4. CDR1 SGHDT and CDR2 YYEEEE come from the germline V gene. The CDR3 bases are TGTGCCAGCAGCTTGGTCGGGAGGGCCTCAGATACGCAGTATTTT. Amino acids: CASSLVGRASDTQYF.

The V call is TRBV14, the J call TRBJ2-2, with D perhaps TRBD2 (5 bases). The CDR3 length is 16 residues. V gave up 1 base and J gave up 3 bases, with 12 bases separating them. Germline lookup yields CDR1 SGHDN and CDR2 FVKESK. CDR3 protein: CASSQVGREYTGELFF. In DNA form, the CDR3 reads TGTGCCAGCAGCCAAGTTGGACGGGAATACACCGGGGAGCTGTTTTTT.

This chain links TRBV25-1 with TRBJ1-1; tentatively, D is TRBD1 (5 bases). The CDR3 is 14 residues long. Trimming removed 5 bases from V and 5 bases from J, with 15 bases in between. Germline V gives CDR1 MGHDK, CDR2 SYGVNS. This CDR3 reads CASSSIGGRTEAFF. The CDR3, as DNA: TGTGCCAGCAGTTCTATCGGGGGGAGGACTGAAGCTTTCTTT.

In regard to this clone: At one end, the junction sequence differs from germline, possibly due to a read error. J is TRBJ2-5 and V is TRBV6-6, with 7 bases that match TRBD2. The CDR3 sequence is 15 residues long. In germline, CDR1 is MNHNY, CDR2 SVGAGI (reference sequence). This CDR3 reads CASSYSDRTSETQHF. CDR3 nucleotide sequence: TGTGCCAGCAGTTACTCGGATAGGACTAGTGAGACCCAGCACTTC.

The rearrangement joins TRBV18 to TRBJ1-5; D is perhaps TRBD1 (6 bases). The V and J ends lost 5 bases and 5 bases respectively, with 13 bases between them. CDR1 is KGHSH and CDR2 is LQKENI in the germline V gene. The CDR3 is made up of 14 amino acids. The CDR3 nucleotides are TGTGCCAGCTCATCCGACAGGACATATCAGCCCCAGCATTTT. Its translation is CASSSDRTYQPQHF.

This clone appeared once. V and J are TRBV6-1 and TRBJ2-2; 15 bases match TRBD2. V dropped 2 bases and J dropped 4; count of bases not matched to a gene: 11. In germline, CDR1 is MNHNS, CDR2 SASEGT. The CDR3 has 20 amino acids. The CDR3 DNA follows: TGTGCCAGCAGTGAAAATCGGGGACTAGCGGGAGGCCGAACCACCGGGGAGCTGTTTTTT. Protein: CASSENRGLAGGRTTGELFF.

This clone was seen more than once but under ten times. J is TRBJ2-2 and V is TRBV18; 11 nucleotides agree with TRBD2. The CDR3 consists of 19 residues. Trimming cost V 6 bases and J 6 bases; bases outside gene matches: 18. The germline V gene has CDR1 KGHSH and CDR2 LQKENI. CDR3 amino acids: CASSRGGTSGLPRPGELFF. In nucleotides, the CDR3 is TGTGCCAGCTCGCGCGGGGGGACTAGCGGTTTACCCCGGCCCGGGGAGCTGTTTTTT.

The J gene is TRBJ1-1, the V gene TRBV20-1; D not certain. Germline V gene data show CDR1 as DFQATT and CDR2 as SNEGSKA (reference sequence). V lost 5 bases and J 11 bases, leaving 15 bases between the germline ends. The CDR3 covers 11 residues. The CDR3 here is CSAEGSRGAFF. The CDR3 DNA reads as TGCAGTGCTGAAGGATCTCGCGGTGCTTTCTTT.

The V gene is TRBV11-3, the J gene TRBJ2-3; D not certain. This CDR3 contains 17 residues. Germline-derived CDR1 and CDR2 are SGHNT and YENEEA. The V end was cut by 1 base, the J end by 0 bases, with 14 bases between. Here the CDR3 DNA reads TGTGCCAGCAGCTTAGGTGACTGGTCACCTAGCACAGATACGCAGTATTTT. It translates to CASSLGDWSPSTDTQYF.

The CDR3 DNA sequence: TGTGCCAGCAGCTTCGTCCGGCAAGAGACCCAGTACTTC. The encoded protein is CASSFVRQETQYF. The rearrangement joins TRBV7-2 to TRBJ2-5; D unresolved. This CDR3 has 13 amino acids. Germline V gene data show CDR1 as SGHTA and CDR2 as FQGNSA. Deletions cut 3 bases from V and 2 bases from J, with 7 bases between.

The rearrangement joins TRBV6-6 to TRBJ2-7, with 8 bases identical to TRBD2. With 7 bases clipped from V and 5 bases from J, the junction kept 7 bases outside the gene matches. CDR1 is MNHNY and CDR2 is SVGAGI in the germline V gene (reference sequence). The CDR3 length is 13 residues. CDR3 sequence (DNA): TGTGCCAGCACTCCGAGCGGGAGAGACGAGCAGTACTTC. It encodes CASTPSGRDEQYF.

This clone was observed a handful of times. V and J are TRBV4-2 and TRBJ2-3, with D unresolved. V lost 0 bases and J lost 0, with 4 bases in between. CDR1 and CDR2 (germline): LGHNA, YNFKEQ. The CDR3 totals 14 residues. The CDR3: CASSQDTSTDTQYF. In nucleotides, the CDR3 is TGTGCCAGCAGCCAAGATACTAGCACAGATACGCAGTATTTT.

CDR3 nucleotides: TGTGCCAGCAGTAGACTAGCGGGAGACACAGATACGCAGTATTTT. It codes for CASSRLAGDTDTQYF. The chain recombines TRBV6-5 with TRBJ2-3, with 12 positions matching TRBD2. The CDR3 sequence is 15 residues long. Losses at the gene ends were 5 bases for V and 2 bases for J; bases not matched to a gene: 2. Germline V gives CDR1 MNHEY, CDR2 SVGAGI.

The rearrangement joins TRBV9 to TRBJ2-1; 12 nucleotides align to TRBD2. With V trimmed by 0 bases and J by 4 bases, 8 bases remained unmatched. The CDR3 is made up of 18 amino acids. Germline CDR1 is SGDLS and CDR2 is YYNGEE. The CDR3: CASSVGLAGGGQYNEQFF. The CDR3 coding sequence is TGTGCCAGCAGCGTAGGGCTAGCGGGAGGGGGTCAATACAATGAGCAGTTCTTC.

In DNA, the CDR3 is TGTGCCAGCAGTCCTCGGGAGTTCTACAATGAGCAGTTCTTC. Translated, it gives CASSPREFYNEQFF. The chain carries TRBV6-1 and TRBJ2-1; tentatively, D is TRBD2 (6 bases). V dropped 5 bases and J dropped 3 bases, with 11 bases sitting between them. The germline gives CDR1 MNHNS, CDR2 SASEGT. CDR3 size: 14 residues.